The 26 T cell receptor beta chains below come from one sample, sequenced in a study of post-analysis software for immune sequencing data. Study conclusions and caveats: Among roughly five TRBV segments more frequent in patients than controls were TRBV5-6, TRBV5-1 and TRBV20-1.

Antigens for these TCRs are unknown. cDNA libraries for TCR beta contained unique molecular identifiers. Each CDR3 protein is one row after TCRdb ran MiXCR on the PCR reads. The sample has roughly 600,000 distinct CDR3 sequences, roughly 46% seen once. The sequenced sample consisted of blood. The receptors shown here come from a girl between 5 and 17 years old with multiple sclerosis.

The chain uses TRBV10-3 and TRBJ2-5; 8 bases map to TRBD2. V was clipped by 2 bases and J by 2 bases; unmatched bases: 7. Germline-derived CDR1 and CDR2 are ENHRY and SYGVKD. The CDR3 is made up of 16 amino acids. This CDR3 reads CAISEPVTSVQETQYF. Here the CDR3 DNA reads TGTGCCATCAGTGAGCCTGTGACTAGCGTACAAGAGACCCAGTACTTC.

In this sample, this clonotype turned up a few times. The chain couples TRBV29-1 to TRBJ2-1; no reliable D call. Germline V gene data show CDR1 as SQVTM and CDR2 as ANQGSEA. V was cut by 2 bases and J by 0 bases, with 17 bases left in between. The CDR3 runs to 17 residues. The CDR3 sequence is CSVETEHKLSSYNEQFF. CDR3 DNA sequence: TGCAGCGTTGAAACTGAACATAAACTGAGCTCCTACAATGAGCAGTTCTTC.

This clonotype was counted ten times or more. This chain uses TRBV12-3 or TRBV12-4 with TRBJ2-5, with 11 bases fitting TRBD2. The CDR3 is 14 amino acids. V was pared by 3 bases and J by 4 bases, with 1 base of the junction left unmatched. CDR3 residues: CASSFSGGAETQYF. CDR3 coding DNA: TGTGCCAGCAGTTTTAGCGGGGGGGCAGAGACCCAGTACTTC.

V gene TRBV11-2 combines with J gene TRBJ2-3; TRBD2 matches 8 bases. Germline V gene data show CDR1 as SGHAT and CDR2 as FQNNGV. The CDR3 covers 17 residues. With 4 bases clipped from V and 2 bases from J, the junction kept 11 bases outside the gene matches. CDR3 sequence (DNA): TGTGCCAGCAGCTCGGGGGGGCCCTCATCCCACACAGATACGCAGTATTTT. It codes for CASSSGGPSSHTDTQYF.

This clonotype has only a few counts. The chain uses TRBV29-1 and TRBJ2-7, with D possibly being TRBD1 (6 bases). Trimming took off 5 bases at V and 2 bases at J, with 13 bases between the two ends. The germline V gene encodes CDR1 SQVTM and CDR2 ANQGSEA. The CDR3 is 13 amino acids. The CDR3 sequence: CSVLTGLAYEQYF. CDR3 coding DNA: TGCAGCGTTTTGACAGGATTAGCCTACGAGCAGTACTTC.

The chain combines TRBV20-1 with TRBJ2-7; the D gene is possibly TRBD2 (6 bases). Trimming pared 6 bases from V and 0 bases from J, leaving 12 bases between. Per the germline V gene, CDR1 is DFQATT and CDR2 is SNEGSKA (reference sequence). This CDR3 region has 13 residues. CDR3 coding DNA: TGCAGTGCGGGGGACTTTAACTCCTACGAGCAGTACTTC. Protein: CSAGDFNSYEQYF.

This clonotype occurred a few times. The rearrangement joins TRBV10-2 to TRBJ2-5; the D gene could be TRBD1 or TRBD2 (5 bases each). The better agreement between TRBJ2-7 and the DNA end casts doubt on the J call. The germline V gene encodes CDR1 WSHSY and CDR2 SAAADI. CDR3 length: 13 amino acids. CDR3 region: CASSAETAVEQYF. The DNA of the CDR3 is TGCGCCAGCAGTGCTGAGACAGCGGTCGAGCAGTACTTC.

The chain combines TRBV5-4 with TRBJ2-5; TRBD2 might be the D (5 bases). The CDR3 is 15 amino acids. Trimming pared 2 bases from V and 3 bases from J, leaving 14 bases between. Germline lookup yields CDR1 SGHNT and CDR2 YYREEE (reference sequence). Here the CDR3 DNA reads TGTGCCAGCAGCTTTGGTGGAAGAGCGGAAGAGACCCAGTACTTC. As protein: CASSFGGRAEETQYF.

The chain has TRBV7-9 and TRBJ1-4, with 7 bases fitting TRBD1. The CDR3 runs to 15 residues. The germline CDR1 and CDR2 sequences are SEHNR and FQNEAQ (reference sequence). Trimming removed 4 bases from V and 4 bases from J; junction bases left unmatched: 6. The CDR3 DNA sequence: TGTGCCAGCAGCTCGAGGGACAGTCTTAATGAAAAACTGTTTTTT. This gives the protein CASSSRDSLNEKLFF.

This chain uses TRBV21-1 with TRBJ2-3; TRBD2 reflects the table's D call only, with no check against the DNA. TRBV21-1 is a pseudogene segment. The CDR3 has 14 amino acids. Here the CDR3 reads CASSKTSGGDTQYF. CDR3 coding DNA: TGTGCCAGCAGCAAAACAAGCGGGGGAGATACGCAGTATTTT.

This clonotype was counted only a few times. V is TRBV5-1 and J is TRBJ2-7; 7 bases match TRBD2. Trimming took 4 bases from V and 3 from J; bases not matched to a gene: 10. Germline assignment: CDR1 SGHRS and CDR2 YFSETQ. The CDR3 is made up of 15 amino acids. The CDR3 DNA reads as TGCGCCAGCAGCCTGACTAGCCTCGGAGGCTACGAGCAGTACTTC. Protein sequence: CASSLTSLGGYEQYF.

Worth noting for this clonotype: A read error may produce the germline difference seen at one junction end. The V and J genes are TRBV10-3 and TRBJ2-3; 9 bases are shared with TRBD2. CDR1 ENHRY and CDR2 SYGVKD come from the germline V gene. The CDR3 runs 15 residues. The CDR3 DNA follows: TGTGTCATCAGTGATCCCCTAGCGGGGCCGAATACGCAGTATTTT. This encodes CVISDPLAGPNTQYF.

The CDR3 loop reads CASSLRQMITDTQYF. The CDR3 DNA sequence: TGTGCCAGCAGCCTGCGGCAGATGATCACAGATACGCAGTATTTT. The chain couples TRBV12-3 or TRBV12-4 to TRBJ2-3, with D uncertain. The ends were cut back, 6 bases at V and 2 bases at J, with 15 bases in the middle. The CDR3 consists of 15 residues.

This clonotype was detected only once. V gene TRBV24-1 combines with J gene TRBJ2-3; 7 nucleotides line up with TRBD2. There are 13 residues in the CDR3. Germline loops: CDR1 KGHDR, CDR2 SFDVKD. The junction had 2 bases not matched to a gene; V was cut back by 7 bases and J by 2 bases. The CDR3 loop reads CATRGGITDTQYF. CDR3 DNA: TGTGCCACCAGGGGAGGGATCACAGATACGCAGTATTTT.

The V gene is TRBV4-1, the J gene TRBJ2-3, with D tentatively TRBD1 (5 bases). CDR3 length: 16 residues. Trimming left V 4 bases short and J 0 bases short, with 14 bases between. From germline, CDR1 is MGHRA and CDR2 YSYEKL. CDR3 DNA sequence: TGCGCCAGCAGCCCCTTACAGGTCTCTAGCACAGATACGCAGTATTTT. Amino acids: CASSPLQVSSTDTQYF.

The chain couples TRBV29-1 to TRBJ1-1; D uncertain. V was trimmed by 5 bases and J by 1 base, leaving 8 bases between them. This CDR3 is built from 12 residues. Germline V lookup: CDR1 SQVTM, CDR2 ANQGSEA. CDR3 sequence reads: CSVPPGNTEAFF. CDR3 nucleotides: TGCAGCGTTCCCCCTGGGAACACTGAAGCTTTCTTT.

The DNA of the CDR3 is TGTGCCAGCAGTGCGGGACACCAGCTAGGATACAATGAGCAGTTCTTC. This gives the protein CASSAGHQLGYNEQFF. This sequence joins TRBV6-1 and TRBJ2-1; tentatively, D is TRBD1 (6 bases). The CDR3 covers 16 residues. V dropped 4 bases and J dropped 4 bases, with 17 bases sitting between them. Germline loops: CDR1 MNHNS, CDR2 SASEGT.

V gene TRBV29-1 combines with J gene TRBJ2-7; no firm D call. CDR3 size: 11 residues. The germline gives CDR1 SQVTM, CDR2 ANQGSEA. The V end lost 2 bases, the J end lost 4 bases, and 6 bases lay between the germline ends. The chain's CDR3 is CSVELEYEQYF. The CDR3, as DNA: TGCAGCGTTGAATTGGAGTACGAGCAGTACTTC.

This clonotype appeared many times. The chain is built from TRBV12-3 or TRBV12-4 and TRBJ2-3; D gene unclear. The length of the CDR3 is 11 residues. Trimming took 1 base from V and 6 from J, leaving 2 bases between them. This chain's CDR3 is CASSLVDTQYF. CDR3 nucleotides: TGTGCCAGCAGTTTAGTTGATACGCAGTATTTT.

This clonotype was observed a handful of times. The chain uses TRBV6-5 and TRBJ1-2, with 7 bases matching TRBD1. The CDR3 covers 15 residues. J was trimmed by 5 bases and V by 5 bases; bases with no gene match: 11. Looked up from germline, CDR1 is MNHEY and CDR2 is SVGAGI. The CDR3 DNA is TGTGCCAGCAGTCAGAGTCAGACAGGGTGGTATGGCTACACCTTC. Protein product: CASSQSQTGWYGYTF.

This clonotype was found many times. The chain's CDR3 is CASSLRAGKGNKPYNEQFF. CDR3 nucleotide sequence: TGTGCCAGCAGCTTAAGGGCGGGAAAAGGAAATAAACCTTACAATGAGCAGTTCTTC. V is TRBV11-2 and J is TRBJ2-1, with D perhaps TRBD2 (6 bases). Germline V CDR1 and CDR2: SGHAT, FQNNGV. Trimming cost V 2 bases and J 4 bases, with 24 bases left between them. This CDR3 is built from 19 residues. Full variable domain (outside the CDR3, taken from reference TRBV11-2 and TRBJ2-1): EAGVAQSPRYKIIEKRQSVAFWCNPISGHATLYWYQQILGQGPKLLIQFQNNGVVDDSQLPKDRFSAERLKGVDSTLKIQPAKLEDSAVYLCASSLRAGKGNKPYNEQFFGPGTRLTVL.

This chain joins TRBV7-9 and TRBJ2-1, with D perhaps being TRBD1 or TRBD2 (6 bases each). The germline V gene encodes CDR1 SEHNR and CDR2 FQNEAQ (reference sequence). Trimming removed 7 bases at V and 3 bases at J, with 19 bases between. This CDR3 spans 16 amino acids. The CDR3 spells CASTFEGGRRYNEQFF. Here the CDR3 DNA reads TGTGCCAGCACCTTTGAAGGGGGGAGACGCTACAATGAGCAGTTCTTC.

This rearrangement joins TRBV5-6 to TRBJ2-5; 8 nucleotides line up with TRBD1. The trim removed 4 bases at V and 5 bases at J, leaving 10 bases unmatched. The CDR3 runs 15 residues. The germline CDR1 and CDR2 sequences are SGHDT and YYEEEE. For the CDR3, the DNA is TGTGCCAGCAGCCTAACCGGGACAGGTGGGGAGACCCAGTACTTC. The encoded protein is CASSLTGTGGETQYF.

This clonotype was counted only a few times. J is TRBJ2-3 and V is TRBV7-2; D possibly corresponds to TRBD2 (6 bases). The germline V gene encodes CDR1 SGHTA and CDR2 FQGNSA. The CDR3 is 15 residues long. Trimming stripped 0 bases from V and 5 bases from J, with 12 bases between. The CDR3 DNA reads TGTGCCAGCAGCTTAGCGACCGGGGAGGAAGATACGCAGTATTTT. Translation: CASSLATGEEDTQYF.

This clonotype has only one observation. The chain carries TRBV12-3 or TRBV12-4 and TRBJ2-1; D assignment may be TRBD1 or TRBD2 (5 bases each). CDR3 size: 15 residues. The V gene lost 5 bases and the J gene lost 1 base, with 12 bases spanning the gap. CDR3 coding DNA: TGTGCCAGCAGTCGTGGGGGACCTTCCTACAATGAGCAGTTCTTC. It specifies CASSRGGPSYNEQFF.

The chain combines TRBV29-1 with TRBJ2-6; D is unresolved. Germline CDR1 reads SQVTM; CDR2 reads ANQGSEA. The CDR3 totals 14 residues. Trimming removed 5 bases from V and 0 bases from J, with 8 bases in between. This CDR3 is CSVPEASGANVLTF. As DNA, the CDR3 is TGCAGCGTTCCAGAGGCCTCTGGGGCCAACGTCCTGACTTTC.